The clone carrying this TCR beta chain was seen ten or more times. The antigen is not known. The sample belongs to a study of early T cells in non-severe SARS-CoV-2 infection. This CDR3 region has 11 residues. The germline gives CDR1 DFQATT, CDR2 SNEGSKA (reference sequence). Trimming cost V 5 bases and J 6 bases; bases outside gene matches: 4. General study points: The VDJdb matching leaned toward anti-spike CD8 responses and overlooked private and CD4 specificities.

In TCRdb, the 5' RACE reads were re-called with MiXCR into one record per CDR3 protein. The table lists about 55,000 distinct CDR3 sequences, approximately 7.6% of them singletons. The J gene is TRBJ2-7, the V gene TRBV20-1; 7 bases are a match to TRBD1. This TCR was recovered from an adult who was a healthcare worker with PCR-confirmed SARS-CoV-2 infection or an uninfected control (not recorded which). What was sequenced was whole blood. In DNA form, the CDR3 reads TGCAGTGCTTCGTACAGGGGCGAGCAGTACTTC. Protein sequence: CSASYRGEQYF.